Given below is one T cell receptor beta chain in context. The antigen remains unidentified. This sample was included in a study of CD8 T cells in Susac syndrome. Study-level results: The study conceded that its TCR sequencing and HLA analysis involved relatively few individuals.

Trimming removed 3 bases from V and 8 bases from J, with 13 bases in between. Germline CDR1 is MGHDK and CDR2 is SYGVNS. There are 14 residues in the CDR3. The RNA, roughly 0.45 to 1 ug, was put through reverse transcription using random hexamers. TCRdb reprocessed the immunoSEQ multiplex PCR reads via MiXCR and lists one record per CDR3 protein. The table records under 200,000 distinct CDR3 sequences, 93% of them present only once. TCR beta sequences were obtained from blood CD8+ and CD4+ T cells. TEMRA cells were FACS-enriched and CD8+ and CD4+ T cells negatively isolated. The clonotype comes from a human donor in good health. Specimen: CD4+ T cells from PBMCs. The chain combines TRBV25-1 with TRBJ2-2, with a possible D match to TRBD1 (6 bases). The chain's CDR3 is CASSDSRTVGELFF. CDR3 DNA: TGTGCCAGCAGTGATTCCCGGACAGTAGGGGAGCTGTTTTTT.